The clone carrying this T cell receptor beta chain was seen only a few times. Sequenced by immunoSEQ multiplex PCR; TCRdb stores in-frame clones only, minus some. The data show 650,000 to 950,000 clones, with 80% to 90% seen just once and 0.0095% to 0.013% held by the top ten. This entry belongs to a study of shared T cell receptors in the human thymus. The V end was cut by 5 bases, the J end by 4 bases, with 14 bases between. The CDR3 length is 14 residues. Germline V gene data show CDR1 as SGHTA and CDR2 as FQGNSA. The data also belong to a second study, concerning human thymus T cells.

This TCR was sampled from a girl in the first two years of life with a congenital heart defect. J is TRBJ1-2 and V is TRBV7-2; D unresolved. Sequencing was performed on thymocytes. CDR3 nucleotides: TGTGCCAGCAGCCCGAAACAGAGATCCTATGGCTACACCTTC. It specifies CASSPKQRSYGYTF.